This T cell receptor beta chain was sequenced for a study of cytomegalovirus exposure and HLA in healthy donors. The wider study: Samples from HLA-typed donors yielded some 85 million unique TCRs in an early data release.

The PCR contained 60 Vbeta and 13 Jbeta primers. Profiling relied on immunoSEQ multiplex PCR, and the TCRdb table lists in-frame clones only, not all of them. The sample holds some 150,000 clones, around 79% seen once. Worth noting for this clone: Its antigen is not identified.

V lost 4 bases, J lost 3 bases, and 9 bases lay in between. This CDR3 spans 13 amino acids. Germline CDR1 reads SNHLY; CDR2 reads FYNNEI. General observations from the study: The authors later linked a missense DCLRE1C variant to TCR beta V- and J-gene trimming. Reportedly, a later analysis found an Asian-associated ancestry cluster had fewer N-insertions than the approximately 640-donor mean. Presence/absence results assume similar sequencing depth per donor, which may not hold.

V is TRBV2 and J is TRBJ1-2; D ambiguous. The receptor comes from a human donor in good health. The sample comprised PBMCs. The CDR3 region has the DNA TGTGCCAGCAGTGCCGACAACCACTATGGCTACACCTTC. Its protein is CASSADNHYGYTF.